A selection of T cell receptor beta chains follows, all from one sample in a study of cytomegalovirus exposure and HLA in healthy donors. Sequencing was performed with immunoSEQ multiplex PCR; in TCRdb, only in-frame clones are kept and a portion is missing. The data show more than 110,000 clones, about three quarters seen once. Source material: PBMCs. The receptor source for this set is a man younger than 35 in good health and CMV-seronegative. Both conserved end residues are part of each CDR3. A D gene is named only where the DNA matches it firmly. Clone size is stated in some rows and not others, as once, few, many or a class when expanded.

CDR3aa	CDR3nt	len	j_gene	d_gene	v_gene	abundance
CASSYTRGEQFF	TGTGCCAGCAGTTATACCCGAGGTGAGCAGTTCTTC	12	TRBJ2-1	.	TRBV6-6	.
CASSLAGLVMAQHF	TGTGCCAGCAGTCTTGCAGGGCTGGTTATGGCCCAGCATTTT	14	TRBJ1-5	.	TRBV2	.
CASSVGGLAGTQETQYF	TGTGCCAGCAGCGTAGGTGGCCTAGCGGGGACTCAAGAGACCCAGTACTTC	17	TRBJ2-5	TRBD2	TRBV9	few
CASGLDTNYGYTF	TGTGCTAGTGGTTTGGACACTAACTATGGCTACACCTTC	13	TRBJ1-2	.	TRBV12-5	.
CASSLGGTSAYTGELFF	TGTGCCAGCAGCTTAGGGGGCACTAGCGCCTACACCGGGGAGCTGTTTTTT	17	TRBJ2-2	TRBD2	TRBV7-9	.
CASSLLRTDTQYF	TGTGCCAGCAGTTTATTGAGGACAGATACGCAGTATTTT	13	TRBJ2-3	.	TRBV27	.
CASSQWTENTEAFF	TGCGCCAGCAGCCAATGGACAGAAAACACTGAAGCTTTCTTT	14	TRBJ1-1	.	TRBV4-1	.
CASSLGGDRFNSYEQYF	TGTGCCAGCAGCTTAGGGGGGGACAGATTCAACTCCTACGAGCAGTACTTC	17	TRBJ2-7	.	TRBV7-9	.
CASSPGLSSYNSPLHF	TGTGCCAGCAGCCCGGGTCTTAGCTCCTATAATTCACCCCTCCACTTT	16	TRBJ1-6	.	TRBV5-4	.
CASSGTSGGPTDTQYF	TGTGCCAGCAGTGGGACTAGCGGGGGACCCACAGATACGCAGTATTTT	16	TRBJ2-3	TRBD2	TRBV6-1	.
CASSLAPGGGQPQHF	TGCGCCAGCAGCTTGGCCCCCGGAGGCGGGCAGCCCCAGCATTTT	15	TRBJ1-5	.	TRBV5-1	.
CASSLIGRSGELFF	TGTGCCAGCAGCTTAATTGGGAGGTCCGGGGAGCTGTTTTTT	14	TRBJ2-2	.	TRBV7-3	.
CASTNADIYYGYTF	TGTGCCAGTACCAACGCCGACATTTACTATGGCTACACCTTC	14	TRBJ1-2	.	TRBV19	once
CAISDWAGGPGEQYF	TGTGCCATCAGTGACTGGGCGGGGGGGCCTGGCGAGCAGTACTTC	15	TRBJ2-7	TRBD2	TRBV10-3	.
CASSISHRATDTQYF	TGTGCCAGTAGTATCTCGCACAGGGCCACAGATACGCAGTATTTT	15	TRBJ2-3	.	TRBV19	few
CASSLDGSFGEPQHF	TGTGCCAGCAGCTTAGATGGTTCCTTCGGAGAGCCCCAGCATTTT	15	TRBJ1-5	.	TRBV11-2	few
CASSPSGVAGGPQYF	TGTGCCAGCAGCCCATCGGGGGTAGCGGGAGGGCCTCAGTACTTC	15	TRBJ2-7	TRBD2	TRBV6-6	.
CAISELGLKNTEAFF	TGTGCCATCAGTGAGTTGGGCCTCAAGAACACTGAAGCTTTCTTT	15	TRBJ1-1	.	TRBV10-3	.
CASSESAGTYEQYF	TGCGCCAGCAGTGAGTCTGCAGGAACCTACGAGCAGTACTTC	14	TRBJ2-7	.	TRBV10-2	.